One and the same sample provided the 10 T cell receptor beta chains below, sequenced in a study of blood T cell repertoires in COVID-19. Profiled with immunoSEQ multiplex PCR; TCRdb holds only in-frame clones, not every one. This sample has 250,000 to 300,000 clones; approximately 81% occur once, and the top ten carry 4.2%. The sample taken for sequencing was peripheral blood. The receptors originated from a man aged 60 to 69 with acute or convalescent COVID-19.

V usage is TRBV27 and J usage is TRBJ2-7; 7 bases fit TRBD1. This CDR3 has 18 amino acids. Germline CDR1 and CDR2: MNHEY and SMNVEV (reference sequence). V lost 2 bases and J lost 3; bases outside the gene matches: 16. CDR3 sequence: CASSLNSRRTGASYEQYF. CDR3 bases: TGTGCCAGCAGTTTAAATAGCCGCCGAACAGGGGCGAGCTACGAGCAGTACTTC.

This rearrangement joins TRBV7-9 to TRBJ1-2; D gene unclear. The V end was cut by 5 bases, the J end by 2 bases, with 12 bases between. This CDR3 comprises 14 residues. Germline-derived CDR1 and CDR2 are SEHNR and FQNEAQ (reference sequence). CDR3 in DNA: TGTGCCAGCAGCCCGCGATACGGGAACTATGGCTACACCTTC. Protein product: CASSPRYGNYGYTF.

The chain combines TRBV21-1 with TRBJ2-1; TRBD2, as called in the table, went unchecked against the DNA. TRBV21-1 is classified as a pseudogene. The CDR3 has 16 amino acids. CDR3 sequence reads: CASSPRIAGGSPSQFF. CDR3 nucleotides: TGTGCCAGCAGCCCGCGAATAGCGGGGGGCTCACCCTCGCAGTTCTTC.

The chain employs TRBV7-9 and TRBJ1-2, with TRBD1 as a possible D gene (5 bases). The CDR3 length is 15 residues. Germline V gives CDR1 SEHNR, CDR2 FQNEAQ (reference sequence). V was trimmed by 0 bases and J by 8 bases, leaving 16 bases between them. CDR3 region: CASSLALQGGLGYTF. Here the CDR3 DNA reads TGTGCCAGCAGCTTAGCTTTGCAGGGCGGTTTGGGCTACACCTTC. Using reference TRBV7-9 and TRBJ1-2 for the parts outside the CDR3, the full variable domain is DTGVSQNPRHKITKRGQNVTFRCDPISEHNRLYWYRQTLGQGPEFLTYFQNEAQLEKSRLLSDRFSAERPKGSFSTLEIQRTEQGDSAMYLCASSLALQGGLGYTFGSGTRLTVV.

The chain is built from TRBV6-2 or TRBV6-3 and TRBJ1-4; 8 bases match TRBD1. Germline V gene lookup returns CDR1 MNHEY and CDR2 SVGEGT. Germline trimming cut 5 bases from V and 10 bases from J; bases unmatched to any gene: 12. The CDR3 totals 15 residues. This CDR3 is CASSPGQEQRGKLFF. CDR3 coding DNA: TGTGCCAGCAGTCCGGGACAGGAACAACGGGGAAAACTGTTTTTT.

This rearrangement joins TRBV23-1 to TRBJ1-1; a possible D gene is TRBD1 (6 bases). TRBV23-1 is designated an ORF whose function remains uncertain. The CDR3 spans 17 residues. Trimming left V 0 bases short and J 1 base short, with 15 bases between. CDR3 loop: CASSQSGQGLKNTEAFF. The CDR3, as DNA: TGCGCCAGCAGTCAATCCGGTCAGGGGTTAAAGAACACTGAAGCTTTCTTT.

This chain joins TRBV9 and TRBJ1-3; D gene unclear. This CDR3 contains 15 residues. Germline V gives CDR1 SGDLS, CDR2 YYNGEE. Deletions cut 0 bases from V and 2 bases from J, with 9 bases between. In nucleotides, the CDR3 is TGTGCCAGCAGCGTAGTGGGTAGCGCTGGAAACACCATATATTTT. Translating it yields CASSVVGSAGNTIYF.

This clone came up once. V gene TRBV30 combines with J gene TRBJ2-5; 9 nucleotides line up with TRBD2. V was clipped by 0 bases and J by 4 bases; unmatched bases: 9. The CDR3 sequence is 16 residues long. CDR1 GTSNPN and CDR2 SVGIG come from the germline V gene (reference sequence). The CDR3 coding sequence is TGTGCCTGGAGTGTACTGGCGGGGGGGCCGGGAGAGACCCAGTACTTC. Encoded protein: CAWSVLAGGPGETQYF.

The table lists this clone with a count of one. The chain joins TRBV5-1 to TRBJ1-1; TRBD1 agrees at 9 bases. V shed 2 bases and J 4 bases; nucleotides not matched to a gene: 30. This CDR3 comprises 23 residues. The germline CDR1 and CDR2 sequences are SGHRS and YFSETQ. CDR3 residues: CASSFSTRLPDRGNVGRSTEAFF. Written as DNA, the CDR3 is TGCGCCAGCAGCTTTTCCACCCGATTACCGGACAGGGGAAATGTTGGCCGAAGCACTGAAGCTTTCTTT.

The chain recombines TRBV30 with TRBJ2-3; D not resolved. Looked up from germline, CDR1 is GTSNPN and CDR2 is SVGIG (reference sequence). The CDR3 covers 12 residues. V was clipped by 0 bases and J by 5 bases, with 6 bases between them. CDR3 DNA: TGTGCCTGGAGTGTACTGAAAGATACGCAGTATTTT. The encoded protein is CAWSVLKDTQYF. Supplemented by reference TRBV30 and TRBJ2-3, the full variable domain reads SQTIHQWPATLVQPVGSPLSLECTVEGTSNPNLYWYRQAAGRGLQLLFYSVGIGQISSEVPQNLSASRPQDRQFILSSKKLLLSDSGFYLCAWSVLKDTQYFGPGTRLTVL.